The 22 T cell receptor beta chains reported below all come from one sample, sequenced in a study of Ad26.COV2.S vaccination and SARS-CoV-2 variants. Regarding treatment: roughly 18 received Ad26.COV2.S at low or high dose, single or two shots; 5 received placebo; per-sample allocation not given. The samples were gathered on day 63 after the first injection of vaccine or placebo. The method was immunoSEQ multiplex PCR; TCRdb's version includes in-frame clones alone and lacks a portion of them. Of about 350,000 clones in the sample, 88% are singletons; the top ten hold 6.4%. The sequenced sample was peripheral blood, obtained in a trial of Ad26.COV2.S vaccine versus placebo. The source of these receptors is a person aged 18 to 65 who received the Ad26.COV2.S COVID-19 vaccine or a placebo.

In the case of this clone: Other DNA sequences in this sample translate to the same CDR3. J is TRBJ1-1 and V is TRBV5-1; D is ambiguous. CDR1 is SGHRS, CDR2 YFSETQ, per germline. Trimming cost V 2 bases and J 1 base, with 9 bases left between them. This CDR3 comprises 14 residues. In DNA, the CDR3 is TGCGCCAGCAGCTTAAACACGGCGAACACTGAAGCTTTCTTT. This encodes CASSLNTANTEAFF. Based on the CDR3 plus reference TRBV5-1 and TRBJ1-1, the full variable domain is KAGVTQTPRYLIKTRGQQVTLSCSPISGHRSVSWYQQTPGQGLQFLFEYFSETQRNKGNFPGRFSGRQFSNSRSEMNVSTLELGDSALYLCASSLNTANTEAFFGQGTRLTVV.

This clone occurred a few times. The genes are TRBV6-5 and TRBJ1-2, with TRBD1 identical over 7 bases. CDR3 length: 14 residues. Germline V CDR1 and CDR2: MNHEY, SVGAGI. V trimming: 6 bases; J trimming: 3 bases; junction bases outside the gene matches: 7. The CDR3 reads CASRLGGSDYGYTF. CDR3 in DNA: TGTGCCAGCAGGTTAGGGGGCAGTGACTATGGCTACACCTTC.

This chain connects TRBV5-8 to TRBJ2-1; D call uncertain. Trimming pared 3 bases from V and 0 bases from J, leaving 16 bases between. The CDR3 contains 17 residues. Germline loops: CDR1 SGHTS, CDR2 YDEGEE. This CDR3 is CASSSPLRISSYNEQFF. CDR3 in DNA: TGTGCCAGCAGCTCTCCCTTGAGGATAAGCTCCTACAATGAGCAGTTCTTC.

CDR3 sequence: CASSLGHTGGYTEAFF. The CDR3 nucleotides read TGTGCCAGCAGCTTAGGGCACACAGGGGGCTACACTGAAGCTTTCTTT. J is TRBJ1-1 and V is TRBV7-9; 9 positions agree with TRBD1. The CDR3 is 16 residues long. V lost 1 base and J lost 3; bases outside the gene matches: 6. Germline CDR1 and CDR2: SEHNR and FQNEAQ (reference sequence). Looking up the rest from reference TRBV7-9 and TRBJ1-1 gives the full variable domain: DTGVSQNPRHKITKRGQNVTFRCDPISEHNRLYWYRQTLGQGPEFLTYFQNEAQLEKSRLLSDRFSAERPKGSFSTLEIQRTEQGDSAMYLCASSLGHTGGYTEAFFGQGTRLTVV.

The CDR3 DNA sequence: TGCGCCAGCAGCCAGGTACTAGCGGTGGAGCAGTACTTC. Translation gives CASSQVLAVEQYF. The chain is built from TRBV4-1 and TRBJ2-7; 8 bases fit TRBD2. Germline CDR1 and CDR2: MGHRA and YSYEKL. The CDR3 is 13 amino acids. With V trimmed by 3 bases and J by 7 bases, 5 bases remained unmatched.

This clone has more than one count but fewer than ten. The chain has TRBV5-8 and TRBJ1-3; D is perhaps TRBD1 (5 bases). Germline V gene data show CDR1 as SGHTS and CDR2 as YDEGEE. Trimming took 4 bases from V and 3 from J, leaving 23 bases between them. The CDR3 is made up of 18 amino acids. In nucleotides, the CDR3 is TGTGCCAGCAGCCTCACCGCGGGGGTCCTGGAGTATGGAAACACCATATATTTT. Translating it yields CASSLTAGVLEYGNTIYF. The full variable domain, with the rest looked up from reference TRBV5-8 and TRBJ1-3, is EAGVTQSPTHLIKTRGQQATLRCSPISGHTSVYWYQQALGLGLQFLLWYDEGEERNRGNFPPRFSGRQFPNYSSELNVNALELEDSALYLCASSLTAGVLEYGNTIYFGEGSWLTVV.

The CDR3 loop is CASSEFKETQYF. The CDR3 nucleotides read TGCGCCAGCAGTGAGTTCAAAGAGACCCAGTACTTC. The gene calls are TRBV10-2 and TRBJ2-5; D remains unclear. The germline V and J ends were trimmed by 1 base and 3 bases, with 3 bases remaining between them. Germline-derived CDR1 and CDR2 are WSHSY and SAAADI. This CDR3 is built from 12 residues.

The rearrangement links TRBV7-2 to TRBJ1-2, with D perhaps TRBD1 (6 bases). Per germline, CDR1 SGHTA and CDR2 FQGNSA. The length of the CDR3 is 15 residues. V was shortened by 5 bases and J by 9 bases, with 22 bases between the two germline ends. The chain's CDR3 is CASSQGRGKGYRYTF. The CDR3 DNA follows: TGTGCCAGCAGCCAGGGTAGGGGGAAGGGATATCGCTACACCTTC.

This clone was picked up one time. This rearrangement joins TRBV25-1 to TRBJ2-3; D call uncertain. CDR1 and CDR2 (germline): MGHDK, SYGVNS. Trimming removed 3 bases at V and 2 bases at J, with 15 bases between. The CDR3 totals 16 residues. The CDR3 sequence: CASSDLLTDSTDTQYF. DNA of the CDR3: TGTGCCAGCAGTGATCTCCTAACAGACTCCACAGATACGCAGTATTTT.

This clone was recorded once. V and J are TRBV18 and TRBJ1-1, with D maybe TRBD1 (6 bases). Trimming left V 0 bases short and J 6 bases short, with 20 bases between. The CDR3 has 17 residues. Germline CDR1 reads KGHSH; CDR2 reads LQKENI. CDR3 DNA sequence: TGTGCCAGCTCACCACCCGGGACAAGCCCAGAGGTTGCTGAAGCTTTCTTT. This gives the protein CASSPPGTSPEVAEAFF. The whole variable domain, remainder taken from reference TRBV18 and TRBJ1-1, is NAGVMQNPRHLVRRRGQEARLRCSPMKGHSHVYWYRQLPEEGLKFMVYLQKENIIDESGMPKERFSAEFPKEGPSILRIQQVVRGDSAAYFCASSPPGTSPEVAEAFFGQGTRLTVV.

J is TRBJ2-1 and V is TRBV11-3; 9 nucleotides align to TRBD2. J gave up 6 bases and V 1 base, and 4 bases lay outside the gene matches. This CDR3 spans 15 amino acids. From germline, CDR1 is SGHNT and CDR2 YENEEA. Here the CDR3 reads CASSLVLAGINEQFF. CDR3 in DNA: TGTGCCAGCAGCTTAGTTCTAGCGGGGATCAATGAGCAGTTCTTC.

This chain links TRBV19 with TRBJ2-1, with a tentative D call TRBD2 (5 bases). Germline V gives CDR1 LNHDA, CDR2 SQIVND (reference sequence). Trimming pared 2 bases from V and 9 bases from J, leaving 17 bases between. The CDR3 runs to 15 residues. The CDR3 here is CASSISGSGAGEQFF. The CDR3 coding sequence is TGTGCCAGTAGTATATCGGGGAGCGGCGCCGGTGAGCAGTTCTTC.

The chain carries TRBV7-3 and TRBJ1-1; tentative D call: TRBD1 (6 bases). This CDR3 comprises 15 residues. V dropped 5 bases and J dropped 1 base, with 14 bases sitting between them. Germline lookup yields CDR1 SGHTA and CDR2 FQGTGA. The CDR3, as DNA: TGTGCCAGCAGCCCGGGTGGGGGGGCGAACACTGAAGCTTTCTTT. It translates to CASSPGGGANTEAFF.

J is TRBJ1-6 and V is TRBV3-1 (or the pseudogene TRBV3-2), with D perhaps matching TRBD1 (5 bases). V was pared by 10 bases and J by 9 bases, with 22 bases between. CDR1 and CDR2 (germline): LGHDT, YNNKEL (reference sequence). This CDR3 has 15 amino acids. The CDR3 spells CATREGRNRVSPLHF. CDR3 sequence (DNA): TGTGCCACACGCGAGGGGCGCAACCGGGTTTCACCCCTCCACTTT.

The rearrangement joins TRBV9 to TRBJ1-2; 7 bases align to TRBD1. CDR1 is SGDLS, CDR2 YYNGEE, per germline. The junction had 1 base not matched to a gene; V was cut back by 0 bases and J by 8 bases. CDR3 length: 12 amino acids. CDR3 residues: CASSVGTGGYTF. CDR3 nucleotide sequence: TGTGCCAGCAGCGTAGGGACAGGCGGCTACACCTTC. Full variable domain (missing parts from reference TRBV9 and TRBJ1-2): DSGVTQTPKHLITATGQRVTLRCSPRSGDLSVYWYQQSLDQGLQFLIQYYNGEERAKGNILERFSAQQFPDLHSELNLSSLELGDSALYFCASSVGTGGYTFGSGTRLTVV.

The chain joins TRBV9 to TRBJ1-5, with unresolved D. Germline loops: CDR1 SGDLS, CDR2 YYNGEE. The CDR3 covers 14 residues. V lost 0 bases and J 3 bases, leaving 7 bases between the germline ends. In DNA form, the CDR3 reads TGTGCCAGCAGCGTAGCCGGGATCAATCAGCCCCAGCATTTT. Protein sequence: CASSVAGINQPQHF.

V gene TRBV7-2 combines with J gene TRBJ2-7, with 7 bases identical to TRBD2. The V gene's germline CDR1 is SGHTA and CDR2 FQGNSA. The CDR3 extends over 15 amino acids. V dropped 3 bases and J dropped 5; count of bases not matched to a gene: 10. CDR3 in DNA: TGTGCCAGCAGCTTCCGTAGCGGGCCACCCAACGAGCAGTACTTC. It translates to CASSFRSGPPNEQYF.

The gene calls are TRBV7-9 and TRBJ2-3; 11 positions match TRBD2. The V gene end was trimmed by 3 bases and the J gene end by 2 bases; junction bases not matched to a gene: 10. The CDR3 contains 18 residues. Germline CDR1 reads SEHNR; CDR2 reads FQNEAQ (reference sequence). The CDR3 DNA follows: TGTGCCAGCAGCTTTACCAATTCACTAGCGGGGGACACAGATACGCAGTATTTT. Translated, it gives CASSFTNSLAGDTDTQYF.

The V call is TRBV30, the J call TRBJ2-7, with D possibly matching TRBD2 (5 bases). Per the germline V gene, CDR1 is GTSNPN and CDR2 is SVGIG (reference sequence). This CDR3 region has 14 residues. V shed 5 bases and J shed 0 bases, with 14 bases lying between them. For the CDR3, the DNA is TGTGCCTGGGGACTGCACCTACTCTCCTACGAGCAGTACTTC. Translating it yields CAWGLHLLSYEQYF.

The chain is built from TRBV9 and TRBJ2-1; no clear D gene. This CDR3 has 13 amino acids. Germline V gene lookup returns CDR1 SGDLS and CDR2 YYNGEE. The V end lost 4 bases, the J end lost 8 bases, and 13 bases lay between the germline ends. The CDR3 DNA sequence: TGTGCCAGCAGCCCCGGGTCTTTCGATGAGCAGTTCTTC. Protein sequence: CASSPGSFDEQFF.

The rearrangement uses TRBV7-9 and TRBJ2-1; D is ambiguous. Trimming cost V 2 bases and J 8 bases, with 10 bases left between them. Germline V CDR1 and CDR2: SEHNR, FQNEAQ (reference sequence). This CDR3 comprises 13 residues. The CDR3 region is CASSLRIPDEQFF. CDR3 nucleotide sequence: TGTGCCAGCAGCTTACGAATCCCGGATGAGCAGTTCTTC. Full variable domain (missing parts from reference TRBV7-9 and TRBJ2-1): DTGVSQNPRHKITKRGQNVTFRCDPISEHNRLYWYRQTLGQGPEFLTYFQNEAQLEKSRLLSDRFSAERPKGSFSTLEIQRTEQGDSAMYLCASSLRIPDEQFFGPGTRLTVL.

This sequence joins TRBV5-4 and TRBJ2-1, with D unresolved. V lost 4 bases and J lost 7, with 6 bases in between. CDR3 length: 11 amino acids. Germline-derived CDR1 and CDR2 are SGHNT and YYREEE (reference sequence). The CDR3, as DNA: TGTGCCAGCAGCCATCGTAATGAGCAGTTCTTC. As protein: CASSHRNEQFF.